Sequencing of this T cell receptor beta chain was carried out in a study of T cell responses to AZD1222 COVID-19 vaccine. Findings and caveats of the study: Donors were chiefly white British, with a greater number of females, and clonal diversity was perhaps underestimated. Two AZD1222 administrations were followed by greater Spike-specific TCR breadth and depth.

Some clones are missing from TCRdb's copy, which holds only in-frame ones; the method was immunoSEQ multiplex PCR. The table has 150,000 or so clones, approximately 91% seen once. Points on this clone: Its antigen is currently unknown.

Germline CDR1 is LNHNV and CDR2 is YYDKDF (reference sequence). Trimming stripped 2 bases from V and 4 bases from J, with 18 bases between. The CDR3 contains 16 residues. The V and J genes are TRBV15 and TRBJ2-7; D unresolved. The specimen was peripheral blood, collected 28 days after the second AZD1222 dose. This TCR derives from an adult who received the AZD1222 COVID-19 vaccine. In nucleotides, the CDR3 is TGTGCCACCAGCAGACCTACTCCAGTCTCTCGATACGAGCAGTACTTC. Translating gives CATSRPTPVSRYEQYF. The full variable domain, rest sourced from reference TRBV15 and TRBJ2-7, is DAMVIQNPRYQVTQFGKPVTLSCSQTLNHNVMYWYQQKSSQAPKLLFHYYDKDFNNEADTPDNFQSRRPNTSFCFLDIRSPGLGDTAMYLCATSRPTPVSRYEQYFGPGTRLTVT.